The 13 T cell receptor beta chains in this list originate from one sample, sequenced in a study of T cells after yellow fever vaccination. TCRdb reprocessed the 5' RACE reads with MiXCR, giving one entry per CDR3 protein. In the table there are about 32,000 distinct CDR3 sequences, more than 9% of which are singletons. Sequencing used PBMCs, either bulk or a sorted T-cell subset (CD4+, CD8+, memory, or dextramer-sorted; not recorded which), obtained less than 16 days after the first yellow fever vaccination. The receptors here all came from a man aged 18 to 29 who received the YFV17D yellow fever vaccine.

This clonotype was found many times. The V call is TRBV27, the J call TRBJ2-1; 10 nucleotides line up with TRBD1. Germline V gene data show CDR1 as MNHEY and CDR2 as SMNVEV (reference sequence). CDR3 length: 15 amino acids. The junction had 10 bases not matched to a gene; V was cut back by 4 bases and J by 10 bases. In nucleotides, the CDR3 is TGTGCCAGCAGTTCGGACGGGACAGGGGTTCGCGAGCAGTTCTTC. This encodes CASSSDGTGVREQFF.

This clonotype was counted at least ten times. CDR3 in amino acids: CASRQGSNQPQHF. CDR3 sequence (DNA): TGCGCCAGCAGGCAAGGGAGCAATCAGCCCCAGCATTTT. This chain uses TRBV10-2 with TRBJ1-5; no clear D gene. Between the trimmed V and J ends, which lost 6 bases and 1 base, there was a span of 7 bases. Per germline, CDR1 WSHSY and CDR2 SAAADI. This CDR3 spans 13 amino acids.

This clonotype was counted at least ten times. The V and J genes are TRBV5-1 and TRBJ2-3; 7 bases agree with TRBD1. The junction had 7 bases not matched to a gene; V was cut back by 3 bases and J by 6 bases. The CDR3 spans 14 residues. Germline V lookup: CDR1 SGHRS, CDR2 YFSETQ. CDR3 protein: CASSWRQGADTQYF. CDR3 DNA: TGCGCCAGCAGCTGGCGACAGGGAGCCGATACGCAGTATTTT.

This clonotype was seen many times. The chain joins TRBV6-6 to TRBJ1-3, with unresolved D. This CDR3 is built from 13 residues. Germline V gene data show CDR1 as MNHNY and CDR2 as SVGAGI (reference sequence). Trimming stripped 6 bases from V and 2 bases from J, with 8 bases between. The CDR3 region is CASSSIAGNTIYF. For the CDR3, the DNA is TGTGCCAGCAGCTCCATCGCTGGAAACACCATATATTTT.

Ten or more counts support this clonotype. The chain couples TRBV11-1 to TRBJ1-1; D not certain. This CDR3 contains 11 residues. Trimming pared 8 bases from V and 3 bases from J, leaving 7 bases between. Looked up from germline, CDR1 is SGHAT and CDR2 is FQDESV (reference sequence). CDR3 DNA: TGTGCCAGCCGGGAGGACACTGAAGCTTTCTTT. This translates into CASREDTEAFF.

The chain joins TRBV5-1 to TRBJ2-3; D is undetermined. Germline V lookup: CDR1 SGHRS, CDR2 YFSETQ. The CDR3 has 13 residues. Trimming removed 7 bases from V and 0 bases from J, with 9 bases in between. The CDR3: CASLRYSTDTQYF. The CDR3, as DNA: TGCGCCAGCCTGAGATATAGCACAGATACGCAGTATTTT.

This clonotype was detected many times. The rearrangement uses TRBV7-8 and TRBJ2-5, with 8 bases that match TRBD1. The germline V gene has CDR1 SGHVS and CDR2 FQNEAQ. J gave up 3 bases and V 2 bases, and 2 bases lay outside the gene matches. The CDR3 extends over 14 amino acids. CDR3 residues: CASSLMTGEETQYF. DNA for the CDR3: TGTGCCAGCAGCTTAATGACAGGGGAAGAGACCCAGTACTTC.

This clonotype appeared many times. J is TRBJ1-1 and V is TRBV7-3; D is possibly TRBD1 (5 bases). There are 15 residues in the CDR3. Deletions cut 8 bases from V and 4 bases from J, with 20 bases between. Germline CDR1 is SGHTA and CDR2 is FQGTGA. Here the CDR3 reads CASSTWGGRGTEAFF. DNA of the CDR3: TGTGCCAGCTCAACATGGGGGGGGAGGGGCACTGAAGCTTTCTTT.

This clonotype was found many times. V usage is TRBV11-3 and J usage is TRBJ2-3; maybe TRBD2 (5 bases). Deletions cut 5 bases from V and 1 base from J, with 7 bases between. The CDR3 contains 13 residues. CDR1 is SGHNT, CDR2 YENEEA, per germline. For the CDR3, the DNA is TGTGCCAGCAGCACGCGGGGCACAGATACGCAGTATTTT. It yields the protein CASSTRGTDTQYF.

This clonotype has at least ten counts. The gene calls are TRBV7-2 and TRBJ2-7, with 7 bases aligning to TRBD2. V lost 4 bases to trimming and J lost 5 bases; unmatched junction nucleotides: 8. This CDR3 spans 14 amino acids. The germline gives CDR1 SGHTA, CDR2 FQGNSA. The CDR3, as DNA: TGTGCCAGCAGCTCCGAGCGGGGTACTAACGAGCAGTACTTC. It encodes CASSSERGTNEQYF. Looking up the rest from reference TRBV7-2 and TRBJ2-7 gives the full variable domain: GAGVSQSPSNKVTEKGKDVELRCDPISGHTALYWYRQSLGQGLEFLIYFQGNSAPDKSGLPSDRFSAERTGGSVSTLTIQRTQQEDSAVYLCASSSERGTNEQYFGPGTRLTVT.

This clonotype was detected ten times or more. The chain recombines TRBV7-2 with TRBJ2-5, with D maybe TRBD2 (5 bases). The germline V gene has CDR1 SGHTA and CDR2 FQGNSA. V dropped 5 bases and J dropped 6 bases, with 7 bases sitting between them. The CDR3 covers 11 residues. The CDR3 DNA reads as TGTGCCAGCAGCCAGCGGCAGACCCAGTACTTC. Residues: CASSQRQTQYF. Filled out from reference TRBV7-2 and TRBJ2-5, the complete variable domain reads GAGVSQSPSNKVTEKGKDVELRCDPISGHTALYWYRQSLGQGLEFLIYFQGNSAPDKSGLPSDRFSAERTGGSVSTLTIQRTQQEDSAVYLCASSQRQTQYFGPGTRLLVL.

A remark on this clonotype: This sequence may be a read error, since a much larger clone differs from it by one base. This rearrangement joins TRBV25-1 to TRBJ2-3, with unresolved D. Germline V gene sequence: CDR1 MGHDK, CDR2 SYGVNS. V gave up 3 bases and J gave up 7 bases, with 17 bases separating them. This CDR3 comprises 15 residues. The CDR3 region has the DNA TGTGCCAGCAGTGAGGGTCCCCGGGTCAGTCATACGCAGTATTTT. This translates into CASSEGPRVSHTQYF.

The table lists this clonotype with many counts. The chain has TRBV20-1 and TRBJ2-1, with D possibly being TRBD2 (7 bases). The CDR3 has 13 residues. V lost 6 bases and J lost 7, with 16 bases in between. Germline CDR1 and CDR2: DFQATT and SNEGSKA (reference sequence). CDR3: CSAGGGLINEQFF. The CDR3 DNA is TGCAGTGCCGGCGGGGGCCTAATAAATGAGCAGTTCTTC.